What follows are 31 T cell receptor beta chains derived from one specimen sequenced in a study of lymphopenia after photon versus proton radiotherapy. Repertoires were generated with immunoSEQ multiplex PCR, while TCRdb's copy carries only in-frame clones and drops some. Of tens of thousands of clones listed, 92% are singletons. The sequencing used peripheral blood, collected from a patient treated with photon-based radiotherapy. These TCRs come from a woman aged 40-49 years with cholangiocarcinoma.

The genes are TRBV6-6 and TRBJ1-2; 10 bases map to TRBD1. Germline CDR1 is MNHNY and CDR2 is SVGAGI (reference sequence). CDR3 size: 15 residues. V shed 6 bases, J shed 3 bases, and the junction held 7 bases outside the gene matches. CDR3 in DNA: TGTGCCAGCAGCCCGGGACAGGGGTCCCACTATGGCTACACCTTC. Translation gives CASSPGQGSHYGYTF.

V usage is TRBV9 and J usage is TRBJ1-1, with D perhaps matching TRBD1 (5 bases). Germline V gene sequence: CDR1 SGDLS, CDR2 YYNGEE. The CDR3 length is 13 residues. Between the trimmed V and J ends, which lost 3 bases and 8 bases, there was a span of 14 bases. The CDR3 nucleotides read TGTGCCAGCAGCGCACTCGGGGGGGTCGAAGCTTTCTTT. Translating gives CASSALGGVEAFF.

This chain uses TRBV11-2 with TRBJ1-2; 8 nucleotides agree with TRBD1. The length of the CDR3 is 16 residues. V lost 4 bases to trimming and J lost 2 bases; unmatched junction nucleotides: 9. Germline CDR1 and CDR2: SGHAT and FQNNGV. CDR3 in amino acids: CASSSSSYRGNYGYTF. CDR3 nucleotide sequence: TGTGCCAGCAGCTCAAGCTCCTACAGGGGGAACTATGGCTACACCTTC.

A single count supports this clone. The chain is built from TRBV4-1 and TRBJ1-2; no firm D call. The germline V and J ends were trimmed by 0 bases and 4 bases, with 9 bases remaining between them. The CDR3 totals 14 residues. The germline V gene encodes CDR1 MGHRA and CDR2 YSYEKL. The CDR3 here is CASSQDRAAYGYTF. The CDR3 DNA follows: TGCGCCAGCAGCCAAGATAGGGCAGCCTATGGCTACACCTTC.

The chain couples TRBV27 to TRBJ1-4; 7 bases agree with TRBD1. The CDR3 has 14 residues. Germline CDR1 is MNHEY and CDR2 is SMNVEV (reference sequence). With 6 bases clipped from V and 6 bases from J, the junction kept 7 bases outside the gene matches. CDR3: CASRGTALYEKLFF. The CDR3 bases are TGTGCCAGCAGGGGGACAGCTCTTTATGAAAAACTGTTTTTT.

The chain employs TRBV10-3 and TRBJ2-2; D is possibly TRBD1 or TRBD2 (5 bases each). V was pared by 2 bases and J by 6 bases, with 16 bases between. This CDR3 spans 16 amino acids. Germline V CDR1 and CDR2: ENHRY, SYGVKD. This chain's CDR3 is CAISEGAQGSAGELFF. The CDR3 DNA reads as TGTGCCATCAGTGAGGGGGCTCAAGGGAGTGCCGGGGAGCTGTTTTTT.

The V gene is TRBV9, the J gene TRBJ2-1; 9 nucleotides agree with TRBD1. The J segment lost 0 bases and the V segment lost 4 bases, leaving 8 bases of the junction unmatched. CDR1 SGDLS and CDR2 YYNGEE come from the germline V gene. CDR3 length: 17 amino acids. CDR3 sequence (DNA): TGTGCCAGCAGCCTCTGGGACAGGGCGAGCTCCTACAATGAGCAGTTCTTC. This gives the protein CASSLWDRASSYNEQFF.

This chain links TRBV19 with TRBJ1-1; D might be TRBD1 (5 bases). CDR1 and CDR2 (germline): LNHDA, SQIVND (reference sequence). Trimming pared 6 bases from V and 1 base from J, leaving 12 bases between. The CDR3 covers 14 residues. Here the CDR3 reads CASRTQGTNTEAFF. As DNA, the CDR3 is TGTGCCAGTAGAACCCAAGGGACGAACACTGAAGCTTTCTTT.

CDR3 coding DNA: TGTGCCAGCAGCCTTGGGACTAGCGGGATTAGCTCCTACGAGCAGTACTTC. Its protein product is CASSLGTSGISSYEQYF. V gene TRBV7-9 combines with J gene TRBJ2-7; 13 nucleotides line up with TRBD2. The V gene's germline CDR1 is SEHNR and CDR2 FQNEAQ (reference sequence). V gave up 5 bases and J gave up 0 bases; unmatched junction bases: 7. The CDR3 extends over 17 amino acids.

This chain joins TRBV5-1 and TRBJ2-3; D gene uncertain. V was cut by 4 bases and J by 5 bases, with 14 bases left in between. This CDR3 contains 14 residues. The germline gives CDR1 SGHRS, CDR2 YFSETQ. The CDR3 region has the DNA TGCGCCAGCAGCCAAGACCCGGCCGGAGATACGCAGTATTTT. Translated, it gives CASSQDPAGDTQYF.

In its sample, this clone was seen once. The chain has TRBV9 and TRBJ1-1; D unresolved. CDR1 SGDLS and CDR2 YYNGEE come from the germline V gene. Trimming took off 0 bases at V and 0 bases at J, with 12 bases between the two ends. This CDR3 spans 16 amino acids. In DNA form, the CDR3 reads TGTGCCAGCAGCGTAGGGGCAGATATCATGAACACTGAAGCTTTCTTT. It translates to CASSVGADIMNTEAFF.

The chain combines TRBV27 with TRBJ2-1; 7 positions match TRBD1. Germline loops: CDR1 MNHEY, CDR2 SMNVEV (reference sequence). After removal of 0 bases from V and 10 bases from J, the junction contained 0 bases not matched to a gene. The CDR3 runs to 12 residues. The CDR3 sequence is CASSLSRGEQFF. CDR3 bases: TGTGCCAGCAGTTTATCCAGGGGGGAGCAGTTCTTC.

This clone was counted once. The rearrangement links TRBV4-1 to TRBJ2-3; D call uncertain. The germline V and J ends were trimmed by 4 bases and 6 bases, with 8 bases remaining between them. Germline assignment: CDR1 MGHRA and CDR2 YSYEKL. This CDR3 is built from 12 residues. CDR3 sequence: CASSRHSDTQYF. The CDR3 bases are TGCGCCAGCAGCCGCCATTCGGATACGCAGTATTTT.

This chain connects TRBV13 to TRBJ2-7, with 11 bases that match TRBD2. The germline CDR1 and CDR2 sequences are PRHDT and FYEKMQ (reference sequence). V gave up 2 bases and J gave up 7 bases; unmatched junction bases: 10. CDR3 size: 16 residues. CDR3 sequence reads: CASSLRTSGRLWEQYF. The CDR3 coding sequence is TGTGCCAGCAGCTTAAGGACTAGCGGGCGTCTGTGGGAGCAGTACTTC. Full variable domain (remainder filled in from reference TRBV13 and TRBJ2-7): AAGVIQSPRHLIKEKRETATLKCYPIPRHDTVYWYQQGPGQDPQFLISFYEKMQSDKGSIPDRFSAQQFSDYHSELNMSSLELGDSALYFCASSLRTSGRLWEQYFGPGTRLTVT.

The chain is built from TRBV5-5 and TRBJ2-7; D is perhaps TRBD1 (6 bases). Trimming shortened V by 6 bases and J by 4 bases, and 26 bases separated the two germline ends. CDR1 and CDR2 from the germline V gene are SGHKS and YYEKEE (reference sequence). The CDR3 consists of 17 residues. The CDR3 loop reads CASTRALGARVAYEQYF. CDR3 DNA sequence: TGTGCCAGCACCCGAGCCCTGGGGGCTCGTGTGGCGTACGAGCAGTACTTC.

The rearrangement links TRBV28 to TRBJ2-3; 8 bases agree with TRBD2. This CDR3 comprises 16 residues. J gave up 7 bases and V 3 bases, and 12 bases lay outside the gene matches. Germline V CDR1 and CDR2: MDHEN, SYDVKM. DNA of the CDR3: TGTGCCAGCAGTTTCCCACTAGCGGAAAATGGATATACGCAGTATTTT. Translating gives CASSFPLAENGYTQYF.

The J gene is TRBJ2-1, the V gene TRBV2, with TRBD2 matching 14 bases. Germline V gives CDR1 SNHLY, CDR2 FYNNEI. V dropped 8 bases and J dropped 9; count of bases not matched to a gene: 9. There are 15 residues in the CDR3. The CDR3 DNA is TGTGCCAGCTCCCCGGGACTAGCGGGAGAGGGTGAGCAGTTCTTC. It specifies CASSPGLAGEGEQFF. The entire variable domain, with the rest obtained from reference TRBV2 and TRBJ2-1, is as follows: EPEVTQTPSHQVTQMGQEVILRCVPISNHLYFYWYRQILGQKVEFLVSFYNNEISEKSEIFDDQFSVERPDGSNFTLKIRSTKLEDSAMYFCASSPGLAGEGEQFFGPGTRLTVL.

The rearrangement links TRBV27 to TRBJ2-7, with D possibly matching TRBD1 (6 bases). Germline assignment: CDR1 MNHEY and CDR2 SMNVEV (reference sequence). V gave up 3 bases and J gave up 10 bases, with 16 bases separating them. This CDR3 region has 13 residues. In nucleotides, the CDR3 is TGTGCCAGCAGTTTCTACCGGGACACAGAACAGTACTTC. Encoded protein: CASSFYRDTEQYF.

This chain joins TRBV7-8 and TRBJ2-3, with TRBD2 identical over 7 bases. The germline V gene encodes CDR1 SGHVS and CDR2 FQNEAQ. The CDR3 covers 12 residues. The V and J ends lost 1 base and 12 bases, in that order; junction bases with no gene match: 4. CDR3 DNA sequence: TGTGCCAGCAGCTTAGATGGGAGGGCCCAGTATTTT. Its translation: CASSLDGRAQYF.

This clone was recorded a few times. Within the sample, other DNA sequences also encode this same CDR3. The V and J genes are TRBV30 and TRBJ2-7; no reliable D call. This CDR3 has 14 residues. V dropped 1 base and J dropped 0 bases, with 10 bases sitting between them. Germline V CDR1 and CDR2: GTSNPN, SVGIG (reference sequence). The CDR3 here is CAWSAAAGSYEQYF. The CDR3 nucleotides are TGTGCCTGGAGTGCGGCGGCAGGCTCCTACGAGCAGTACTTC.

The chain links TRBV4-3 to TRBJ1-1; TRBD1 aligns across 7 bases. Germline V gene lookup returns CDR1 LGHNA and CDR2 YSLEER. This CDR3 contains 13 residues. V trimming: 3 bases; J trimming: 4 bases; junction bases outside the gene matches: 2. CDR3 in DNA: TGCGCCAGCAGCCATCAGGGGGGCACTGAAGCTTTCTTT. It specifies CASSHQGGTEAFF.

V gene TRBV7-9 combines with J gene TRBJ2-1, with 8 nucleotides matching TRBD1. V was pared by 2 bases and J by 4 bases, with 4 bases of the junction left unmatched. Germline loops: CDR1 SEHNR, CDR2 FQNEAQ (reference sequence). This CDR3 contains 15 residues. The CDR3: CASSLTGGKYNEQFF. The CDR3 DNA follows: TGTGCCAGCAGCTTAACAGGGGGAAAGTACAATGAGCAGTTCTTC.

J is TRBJ1-1 and V is TRBV5-8; TRBD1 aligns across 7 bases. V trimming: 3 bases; J trimming: 0 bases; junction bases outside the gene matches: 8. The CDR3 contains 16 residues. Germline V gene sequence: CDR1 SGHTS, CDR2 YDEGEE. The CDR3 is CASSSTGVSMNTEAFF. The CDR3 DNA reads as TGTGCCAGCAGCTCAACAGGGGTCTCCATGAACACTGAAGCTTTCTTT.

The chain carries TRBV7-2 and TRBJ1-6; TRBD1 might be the D (5 bases). The V end lost 0 bases, the J end lost 10 bases, and 13 bases lay between the germline ends. The CDR3 length is 15 residues. The germline gives CDR1 SGHTA, CDR2 FQGNSA. The CDR3 here is CASSLAGAGYSPLHF. The CDR3 nucleotides read TGTGCCAGCAGCTTAGCTGGTGCAGGGTACTCACCCCTCCACTTT. The variable domain in full, with the rest retrieved from reference TRBV7-2 and TRBJ1-6, is GAGVSQSPSNKVTEKGKDVELRCDPISGHTALYWYRQSLGQGLEFLIYFQGNSAPDKSGLPSDRFSAERTGGSVSTLTIQRTQQEDSAVYLCASSLAGAGYSPLHFGNGTRLTVT.

The chain has TRBV2 and TRBJ2-7, with a tentative D call TRBD2 (6 bases). This CDR3 contains 10 residues. Germline V CDR1 and CDR2: SNHLY, FYNNEI. Trimming cost V 9 bases and J 10 bases, with 13 bases left between them. The CDR3 region is CASSGTEQYF. Here the CDR3 DNA reads TGTGCCAGTTCAGGGACTGAACAGTACTTC.

This chain uses TRBV5-4 with TRBJ1-1; the D gene is possibly TRBD1 (5 bases). The germline V gene encodes CDR1 SGHNT and CDR2 YYREEE (reference sequence). The CDR3 extends over 13 amino acids. The V gene lost 4 bases and the J gene lost 1 base, with 8 bases spanning the gap. The CDR3 here is CASSRDPNTEAFF. The CDR3 coding sequence is TGTGCCAGCAGCAGGGACCCGAACACTGAAGCTTTCTTT.

About this clone: The sample has other DNA sequences that encode this CDR3 too. J is TRBJ1-1 and V is TRBV9; D unresolved. Between the trimmed V and J ends, which lost 0 bases and 5 bases, there was a span of 5 bases. This CDR3 has 12 residues. CDR1 and CDR2 (germline): SGDLS, YYNGEE. CDR3 in amino acids: CASSVGGTEAFF. CDR3 nucleotides: TGTGCCAGCAGCGTAGGAGGGACTGAAGCTTTCTTT.

This chain links TRBV6-5 with TRBJ1-3; D ambiguous. CDR1 is MNHEY and CDR2 is SVGAGI in the germline V gene. The V end was cut by 5 bases, the J end by 7 bases, with 15 bases between. The CDR3 spans 14 residues. The CDR3 bases are TGTGCCAGCAGTACCGGGCCAGGCACGAACACCATATATTTT. Translating it yields CASSTGPGTNTIYF.

This clone was recorded only once. The chain uses TRBV7-9 and TRBJ2-5; TRBD2 is a possible D gene (6 bases). The V and J ends lost 1 base and 5 bases respectively, with 26 bases between them. CDR3 size: 19 residues. CDR1 is SEHNR, CDR2 FQNEAQ, per germline (reference sequence). The CDR3 region is CASSLGRTRDLSGSETQYF. CDR3 coding DNA: TGTGCCAGCAGCTTAGGTAGGACGCGGGACCTAAGCGGATCGGAGACCCAGTACTTC.

This chain uses TRBV6-5 with TRBJ2-6; possibly TRBD2 for D (5 bases). Germline V gene lookup returns CDR1 MNHEY and CDR2 SVGAGI. V was trimmed by 2 bases and J by 0 bases, leaving 8 bases between them. CDR3 length equals 16 residues. The CDR3, as DNA: TGTGCCAGCAGTTACGAGGGTAGCTCTGGGGCCAACGTCCTGACTTTC. The encoded protein is CASSYEGSSGANVLTF.

This clone came up a few times. CDR3 bases: TGCGCCAGCCCAGGACAGTTCTATGGCTACACCTTC. Amino acids: CASPGQFYGYTF. The rearrangement links TRBV23-1 to TRBJ1-2; perhaps TRBD1 as D (6 bases). TRBV23-1 is assigned to the ORF class and has an uncertain function. This CDR3 is 12 amino acids long. V lost 8 bases, J lost 4 bases, and 11 bases lay in between.